The rows below give T cell receptor beta chains drawn from one sample of a study of shared clonotypes between healthy human individuals. Data came from immunoSEQ multiplex PCR; TCRdb stores just in-frame clones and leaves some out. The data show about 1 million clones, around 76% seen once. Sequencing input: memory CD4+ T cells sorted from blood. The receptors stem from a man aged 18-30 years in good health. CDR3s include the opening cysteine and the closing phenylalanine or tryptophan. The D gene is left open where the match is weak. Clone size appears in some rows only: once, few, many, or a class for an expanded clone.

v_call: TRBV27
d_call: .
j_call: TRBJ2-5
clone_size: .
cdr3_aa: CASSPGPTGRETQYF
cdr3_nt: TGTGCCAGCAGCCCGGGGCCCACCGGGCGGGAGACCCAGTACTTC

v_call: TRBV5-4
d_call: .
j_call: TRBJ2-5
clone_size: .
cdr3_aa: CASSKGPSETQYF
cdr3_nt: TGTGCCAGCAGCAAGGGACCCTCCGAGACCCAGTACTTC

v_call: TRBV7-2
d_call: .
j_call: TRBJ2-3
clone_size: .
cdr3_aa: CASTTSTDTQYF
cdr3_nt: TGTGCCAGTACGACGTCTACAGATACGCAGTATTTT

v_call: TRBV19
d_call: TRBD1
j_call: TRBJ2-2
clone_size: .
cdr3_aa: CASRGQGTITGELFF
cdr3_nt: TGTGCCAGTAGGGGACAGGGTACGATCACCGGGGAGCTGTTTTTT

v_call: TRBV11-2
d_call: TRBD1
j_call: TRBJ1-1
clone_size: few
cdr3_aa: CASSVGTAYTEAFF
cdr3_nt: TGTGCCAGCAGCGTAGGGACAGCCTACACTGAAGCTTTCTTT

v_call: TRBV7-2
d_call: TRBD2
j_call: TRBJ2-7
clone_size: .
cdr3_aa: CASSLGIAGPYEQYF
cdr3_nt: TGTGCCAGCAGCTTAGGAATAGCGGGGCCTTACGAGCAGTACTTC

v_call: TRBV5-1
d_call: TRBD2
j_call: TRBJ2-1
clone_size: .
cdr3_aa: CASSWTSGAPYNEQFF
cdr3_nt: TGCGCCAGCAGCTGGACTAGCGGGGCCCCCTACAATGAGCAGTTCTTC

v_call: TRBV29-1
d_call: .
j_call: TRBJ1-1
clone_size: many
cdr3_aa: CSVERSGTEAFF
cdr3_nt: TGCAGCGTTGAGAGATCTGGCACTGAAGCTTTCTTT

v_call: TRBV11-2
d_call: .
j_call: TRBJ2-7
clone_size: .
cdr3_aa: CASSLGAGTNYEQYF
cdr3_nt: TGTGCCAGCAGCTTAGGAGCAGGGACGAACTACGAGCAGTACTTC

v_call: TRBV18
d_call: .
j_call: TRBJ2-2
clone_size: once
cdr3_aa: CASSSRDAGELFF
cdr3_nt: TGTGCCAGCTCATCCCGCGACGCCGGGGAGCTGTTTTTT

v_call: TRBV9
d_call: .
j_call: TRBJ2-2
clone_size: .
cdr3_aa: CASSGETGELFF
cdr3_nt: TGTGCCAGCAGCGGCGAAACCGGGGAGCTGTTTTTT

v_call: TRBV7-9
d_call: .
j_call: TRBJ2-3
clone_size: .
cdr3_aa: CASQIGDTQYF
cdr3_nt: TGTGCCAGCCAAATAGGGGATACGCAGTATTTT

v_call: TRBV10-2
d_call: .
j_call: TRBJ2-1
clone_size: .
cdr3_aa: CASRDQGSSYNEQFF
cdr3_nt: TGCGCCAGCAGGGATCAGGGCAGCTCCTACAATGAGCAGTTCTTC

v_call: TRBV2
d_call: TRBD1
j_call: TRBJ2-2
clone_size: .
cdr3_aa: CASRPDRVHGELFF
cdr3_nt: TGTGCCAGCAGGCCAGACAGGGTGCACGGGGAGCTGTTTTTT

v_call: TRBV14
d_call: .
j_call: TRBJ2-3
clone_size: .
cdr3_aa: CASSPTVFWGTDTQYF
cdr3_nt: TGTGCCAGCAGCCCTACCGTATTTTGGGGCACAGATACGCAGTATTTT

v_call: TRBV29-1
d_call: .
j_call: TRBJ2-3
clone_size: few
cdr3_aa: CSVEGGTDTQYF
cdr3_nt: TGCAGTGTCGAAGGTGGGACAGATACGCAGTATTTT

v_call: TRBV19
d_call: .
j_call: TRBJ2-7
clone_size: many
cdr3_aa: CASSIRDGSYEQYF
cdr3_nt: TGTGCCAGTAGTATCCGGGACGGGTCCTACGAGCAGTACTTC

v_call: TRBV28
d_call: .
j_call: TRBJ1-5
clone_size: few
cdr3_aa: CASRSDQPQHF
cdr3_nt: TGTGCCAGCAGGTCGGACCAGCCCCAGCATTTT

v_call: TRBV15
d_call: .
j_call: TRBJ1-4
clone_size: once
cdr3_aa: CATSRDLVATTNEKLFF
cdr3_nt: TGTGCCACCAGCAGAGATCTGGTGGCGACAACTAATGAAAAACTGTTTTTT

v_call: TRBV9
d_call: .
j_call: TRBJ2-3
clone_size: .
cdr3_aa: CASSVERQATDTQYF
cdr3_nt: TGTGCCAGCAGCGTAGAACGGCAGGCCACAGATACGCAGTATTTT

v_call: TRBV15
d_call: TRBD1
j_call: TRBJ2-1
clone_size: few
cdr3_aa: CATSTGQGPYNEQFF
cdr3_nt: TGTGCCACCAGCACCGGACAGGGACCCTACAATGAGCAGTTCTTC

v_call: TRBV18
d_call: TRBD1
j_call: TRBJ1-3
clone_size: .
cdr3_aa: CASSISGTGGRNTIYF
cdr3_nt: TGTGCCAGCTCAATCTCCGGGACAGGGGGCAGAAACACCATATATTTT

v_call: TRBV7-2
d_call: .
j_call: TRBJ2-7
clone_size: .
cdr3_aa: CASSLQGGGIGEQYF
cdr3_nt: TGTGCCAGCAGCTTGCAGGGCGGAGGTATTGGCGAGCAGTACTTC

v_call: TRBV19
d_call: TRBD1
j_call: TRBJ1-1
clone_size: .
cdr3_aa: CASSPRGGTVMNTEAFF
cdr3_nt: TGTGCCAGTAGTCCAAGGGGGGGGACAGTCATGAACACTGAAGCTTTCTTT

v_call: TRBV11-2
d_call: .
j_call: TRBJ1-2
clone_size: few
cdr3_aa: CASNRVDGYTF
cdr3_nt: TGTGCCAGCAACCGCGTTGATGGCTACACCTTC

v_call: TRBV29-1
d_call: .
j_call: TRBJ1-1
clone_size: once
cdr3_aa: CSVKSGTEAFF
cdr3_nt: TGCAGCGTTAAGTCGGGGACTGAAGCTTTCTTT

v_call: TRBV19
d_call: .
j_call: TRBJ1-6
clone_size: .
cdr3_aa: CASSIGQGYNSPLHF
cdr3_nt: TGTGCCAGTAGTATAGGGCAGGGGTATAATTCACCCCTCCACTTT

v_call: TRBV7-2
d_call: TRBD1
j_call: TRBJ1-4
clone_size: once
cdr3_aa: CASSLGDRDDEKLFF
cdr3_nt: TGTGCCAGCAGCTTAGGGGACAGGGACGACGAAAAACTGTTTTTT

v_call: TRBV28
d_call: .
j_call: TRBJ2-7
clone_size: .
cdr3_aa: CASSSPQGGSYEQYF
cdr3_nt: TGTGCCAGCAGTTCGCCGCAAGGTGGCTCCTACGAGCAGTACTTC

v_call: TRBV9
d_call: .
j_call: TRBJ2-2
clone_size: .
cdr3_aa: CASSVNPRDTYTGELFF
cdr3_nt: TGTGCCAGCAGCGTAAACCCCCGGGACACCTACACCGGGGAGCTGTTTTTT